A single TCR beta chain is shown here with its context. The antigen remains undetermined. Naive-designated CD8 cells lacked CD45RO, were positively enriched for CCR7, and omitted terminally differentiated effector memory CD45RA+ cells. Germline CDR1 reads SGHAT; CDR2 reads FQNNGV. Germline trimming cut 2 bases from V and 0 bases from J; bases unmatched to any gene: 4. The CDR3 runs to 16 residues. This specimen comes from a study of shared clonotypes between healthy human individuals. Study-wide results and caveats: Donors were few, which limited the genetic and exposure-history diversity represented.

In the study's own analysis: ImmunoSEQ only sent back junction sequences with no quality scores, so filtering was done differently. Measured with immunoSEQ multiplex PCR; TCRdb has only the in-frame clones, and not every one. The V and J calls and clone size come from that table; D and trimming were worked out from the DNA. This sample yields around 2,000,000 clones, of which 90% to 95% are seen a single time; about 1.5% belongs to the top ten. The specimen was naive CD8+ T cells from PBMCs. V and J are TRBV11-2 and TRBJ2-1, with 7 positions matching TRBD2. The sequence was obtained from a young man in good health. Some clones in this sample may be carry-over from other donors' samples. CDR3 residues: CASSLFRGSSYNEQFF. CDR3 DNA sequence: TGTGCCAGCAGCTTATTTCGCGGGAGCTCCTACAATGAGCAGTTCTTC.